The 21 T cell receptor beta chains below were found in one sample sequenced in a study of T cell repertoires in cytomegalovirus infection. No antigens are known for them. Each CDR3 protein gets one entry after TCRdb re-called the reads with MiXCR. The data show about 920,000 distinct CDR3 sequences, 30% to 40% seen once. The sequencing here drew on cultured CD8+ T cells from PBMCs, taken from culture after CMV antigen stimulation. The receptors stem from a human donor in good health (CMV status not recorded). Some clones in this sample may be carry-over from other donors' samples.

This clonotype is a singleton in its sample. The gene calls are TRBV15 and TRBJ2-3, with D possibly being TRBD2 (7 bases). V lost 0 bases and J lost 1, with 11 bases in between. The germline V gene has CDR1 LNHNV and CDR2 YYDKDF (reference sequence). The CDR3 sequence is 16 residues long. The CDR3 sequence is CATSRDRRGRTDTQYF. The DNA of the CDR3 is TGTGCCACCAGCAGAGATCGGCGGGGGCGCACAGATACGCAGTATTTT. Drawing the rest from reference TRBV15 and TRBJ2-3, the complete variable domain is DAMVIQNPRYQVTQFGKPVTLSCSQTLNHNVMYWYQQKSSQAPKLLFHYYDKDFNNEADTPDNFQSRRPNTSFCFLDIRSPGLGDTAMYLCATSRDRRGRTDTQYFGPGTRLTVL.

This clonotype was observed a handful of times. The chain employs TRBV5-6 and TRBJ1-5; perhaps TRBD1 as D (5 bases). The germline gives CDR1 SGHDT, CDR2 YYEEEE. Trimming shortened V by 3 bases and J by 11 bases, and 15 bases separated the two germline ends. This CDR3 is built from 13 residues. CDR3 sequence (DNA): TGTGCCAGCAGCTCGGGGGGTCTAGGAGCCCAGCATTTT. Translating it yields CASSSGGLGAQHF.

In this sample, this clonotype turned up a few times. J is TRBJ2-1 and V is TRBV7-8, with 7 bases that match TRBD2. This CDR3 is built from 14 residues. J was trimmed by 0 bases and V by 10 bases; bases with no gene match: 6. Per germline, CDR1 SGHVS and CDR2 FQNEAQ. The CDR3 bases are TGTGCCACCAGAGCGGGGAGCTCCTACAATGAGCAGTTCTTC. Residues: CATRAGSSYNEQFF.

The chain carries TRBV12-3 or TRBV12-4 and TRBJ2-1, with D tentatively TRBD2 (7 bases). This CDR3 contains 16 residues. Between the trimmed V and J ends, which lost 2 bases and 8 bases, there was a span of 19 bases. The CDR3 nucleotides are TGTGCCAGCAGTTTAAGGGGCGGGGGCCGGGGAGATGAGCAGTTCTTC. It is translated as CASSLRGGGRGDEQFF.

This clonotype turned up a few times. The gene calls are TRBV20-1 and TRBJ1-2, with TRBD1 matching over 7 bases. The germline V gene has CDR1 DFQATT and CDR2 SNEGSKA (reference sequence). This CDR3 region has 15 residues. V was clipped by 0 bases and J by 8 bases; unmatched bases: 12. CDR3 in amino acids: CSARDRDSTGGGYTF. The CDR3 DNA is TGCAGTGCTAGAGACCGGGACAGCACTGGGGGCGGCTACACCTTC.

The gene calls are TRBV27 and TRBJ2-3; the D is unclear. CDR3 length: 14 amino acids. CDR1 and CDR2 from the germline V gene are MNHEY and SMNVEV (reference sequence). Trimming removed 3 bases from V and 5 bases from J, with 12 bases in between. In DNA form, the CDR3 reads TGTGCCAGCAGTTTCTTTTCAGCAAAAGATACGCAGTATTTT. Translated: CASSFFSAKDTQYF.

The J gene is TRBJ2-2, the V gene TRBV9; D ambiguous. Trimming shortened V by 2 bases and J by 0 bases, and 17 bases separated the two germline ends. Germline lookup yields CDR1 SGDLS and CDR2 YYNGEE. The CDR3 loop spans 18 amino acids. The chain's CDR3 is CASSVFQTGRANTGELFF. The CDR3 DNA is TGTGCCAGCAGCGTGTTTCAAACTGGCAGAGCGAACACCGGGGAGCTGTTTTTT. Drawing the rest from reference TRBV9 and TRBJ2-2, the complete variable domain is DSGVTQTPKHLITATGQRVTLRCSPRSGDLSVYWYQQSLDQGLQFLIQYYNGEERAKGNILERFSAQQFPDLHSELNLSSLELGDSALYFCASSVFQTGRANTGELFFGEGSRLTVL.

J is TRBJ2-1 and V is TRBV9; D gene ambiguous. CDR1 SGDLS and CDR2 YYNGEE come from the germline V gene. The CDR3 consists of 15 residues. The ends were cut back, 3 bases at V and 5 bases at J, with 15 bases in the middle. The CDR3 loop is CASSDDLGYNNEQFF. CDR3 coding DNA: TGTGCCAGCAGCGACGACCTCGGGTATAACAATGAGCAGTTCTTC.

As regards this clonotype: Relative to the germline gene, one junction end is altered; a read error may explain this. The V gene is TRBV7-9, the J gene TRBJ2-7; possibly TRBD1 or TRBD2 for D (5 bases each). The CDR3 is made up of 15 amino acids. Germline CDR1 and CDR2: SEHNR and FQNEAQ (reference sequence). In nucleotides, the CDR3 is TGTGCCACCAGCTTAGGAGGACACCCCTTGGGCGAGCAGTACTTC. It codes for CATSLGGHPLGEQYF.

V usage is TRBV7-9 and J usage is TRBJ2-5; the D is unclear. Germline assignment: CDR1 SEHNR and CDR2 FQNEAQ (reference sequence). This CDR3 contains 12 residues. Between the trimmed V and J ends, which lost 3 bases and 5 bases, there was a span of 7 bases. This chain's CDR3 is CASSFPSETQYF. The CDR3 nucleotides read TGTGCCAGCAGCTTTCCGTCGGAGACCCAGTACTTC.

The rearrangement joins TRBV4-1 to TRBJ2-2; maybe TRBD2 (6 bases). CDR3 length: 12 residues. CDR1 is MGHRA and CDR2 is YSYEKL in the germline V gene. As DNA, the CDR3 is TGCGCTGCGGGGCCTCACACCGGGGAGCTGTTTTTT. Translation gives CAAGPHTGELFF.

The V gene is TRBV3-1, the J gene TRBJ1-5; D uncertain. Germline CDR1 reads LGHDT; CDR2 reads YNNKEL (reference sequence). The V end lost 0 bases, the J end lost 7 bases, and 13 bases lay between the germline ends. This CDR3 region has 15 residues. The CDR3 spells CASSQDQSARQPQHF. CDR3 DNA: TGTGCCAGCAGCCAAGATCAGTCGGCCCGGCAGCCCCAGCATTTT.

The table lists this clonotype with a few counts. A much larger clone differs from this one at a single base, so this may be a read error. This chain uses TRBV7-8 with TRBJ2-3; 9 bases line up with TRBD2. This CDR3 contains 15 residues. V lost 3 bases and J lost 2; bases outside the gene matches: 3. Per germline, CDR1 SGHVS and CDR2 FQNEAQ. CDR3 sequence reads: CASSFLAGYTDTQYF. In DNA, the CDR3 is TGTGCCAGCAGCTTCCTAGCGGGGTACACAGATACGCAGTATTTT. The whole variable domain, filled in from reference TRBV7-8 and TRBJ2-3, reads GAGVSQSPRYKVAKRGQDVALRCDPISGHVSLFWYQQALGQGPEFLTYFQNEAQLDKSGLPSDRFFAERPEGSVSTLKIQRTQQEDSAVYLCASSFLAGYTDTQYFGPGTRLTVL.

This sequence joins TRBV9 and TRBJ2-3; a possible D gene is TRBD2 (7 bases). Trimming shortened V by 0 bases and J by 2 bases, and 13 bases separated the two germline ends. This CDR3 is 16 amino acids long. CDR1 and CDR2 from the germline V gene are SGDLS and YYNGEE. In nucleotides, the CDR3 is TGTGCCAGCAGCGTAGCCGGCGGGGGCACCACAGATACGCAGTATTTT. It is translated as CASSVAGGGTTDTQYF.

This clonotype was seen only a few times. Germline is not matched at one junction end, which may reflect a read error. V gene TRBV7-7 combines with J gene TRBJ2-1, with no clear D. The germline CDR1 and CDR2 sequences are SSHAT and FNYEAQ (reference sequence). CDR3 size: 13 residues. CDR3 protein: CASSVAADNEQFF. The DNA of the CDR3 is TGTGCTAGCAGCGTCGCGGCTGACAATGAGCAGTTCTTC.

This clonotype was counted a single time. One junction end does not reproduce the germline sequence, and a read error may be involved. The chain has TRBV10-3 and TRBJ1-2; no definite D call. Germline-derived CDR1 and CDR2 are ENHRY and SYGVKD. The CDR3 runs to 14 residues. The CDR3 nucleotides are TGTGCCATCCTAGAGCGGGCGGCAGGCTATGACTACACCTTC. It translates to CAILERAAGYDYTF.

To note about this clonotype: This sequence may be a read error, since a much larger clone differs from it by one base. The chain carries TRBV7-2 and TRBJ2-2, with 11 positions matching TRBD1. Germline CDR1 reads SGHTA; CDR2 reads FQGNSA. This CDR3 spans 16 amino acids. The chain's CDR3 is CVSSYPVGQGAGELFF. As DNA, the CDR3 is TGTGTCAGCAGCTACCCCGTGGGACAGGGGGCCGGGGAGCTGTTTTTT. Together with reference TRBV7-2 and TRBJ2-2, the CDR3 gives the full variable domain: GAGVSQSPSNKVTEKGKDVELRCDPISGHTALYWYRQSLGQGLEFLIYFQGNSAPDKSGLPSDRFSAERTGGSVSTLTIQRTQQEDSAVYLCVSSYPVGQGAGELFFGEGSRLTVL.

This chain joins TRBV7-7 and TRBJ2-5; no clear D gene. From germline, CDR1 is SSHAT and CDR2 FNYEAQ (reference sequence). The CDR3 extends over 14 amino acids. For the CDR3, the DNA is TGTGTTAGCAGCTTAGGGCCTAGCCAAGAGACCCAGTACTTC. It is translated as CVSSLGPSQETQYF.

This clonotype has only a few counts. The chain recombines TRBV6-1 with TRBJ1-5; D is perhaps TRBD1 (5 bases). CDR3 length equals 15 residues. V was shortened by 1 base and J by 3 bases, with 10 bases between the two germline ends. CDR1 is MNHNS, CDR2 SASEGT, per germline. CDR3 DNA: TGTGCCAGCAGTGAAGACGGGGCGGCCAATCAGCCCCAGCATTTT. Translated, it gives CASSEDGAANQPQHF.

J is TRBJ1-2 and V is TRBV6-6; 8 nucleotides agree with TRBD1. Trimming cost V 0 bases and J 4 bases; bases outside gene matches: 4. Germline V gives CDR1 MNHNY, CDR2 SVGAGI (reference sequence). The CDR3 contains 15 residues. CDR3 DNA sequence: TGTGCCAGCAGTTACTCGGACAGGGATATCTATGGCTACACCTTC. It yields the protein CASSYSDRDIYGYTF.

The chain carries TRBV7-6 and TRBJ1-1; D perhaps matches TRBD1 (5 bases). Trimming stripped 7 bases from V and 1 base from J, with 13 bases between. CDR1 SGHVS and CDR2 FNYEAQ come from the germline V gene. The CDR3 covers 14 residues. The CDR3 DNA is TGTGCCAGCACCCAGACAGCCGCGAACACTGAAGCTTTCTTT. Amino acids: CASTQTAANTEAFF.